This passage covers 9 T cell receptor beta chains from one sample sequenced in a study of human T cells and chemical hapten exposure. Time point: patch test 3, about 24 weeks after DPC sensitization. As to treatment: therapeutic diphenylcyclopropenone sensitization with weekly scalp DPC. TCRdb fed the RACE reads into MiXCR, producing one record per CDR3 protein. The sample lists about 190,000 distinct CDR3 sequences, 24% occurring once. Here the sequenced sample was whole blood, taken in connection with sensitization to the hapten diphenylcyclopropenone (DPC). These receptors were taken from a woman aged 40 to 50 with alopecia areata. Some clones in this sample may be carry-over from other donors' samples.

This chain links TRBV4-3 with TRBJ2-3, with TRBD1 as a possible D gene (6 bases). The CDR3 contains 17 residues. Trimming shortened V by 0 bases and J by 1 base, and 14 bases separated the two germline ends. CDR1 and CDR2 from the germline V gene are LGHNA and YSLEER. The CDR3 DNA is TGCGCCAGCAGCCAAGATACAGTTCGGACAGGCACAGATACGCAGTATTTT. It specifies CASSQDTVRTGTDTQYF.

V gene TRBV7-9 combines with J gene TRBJ2-2; unclear D gene. V lost 5 bases, J lost 5 bases, and 12 bases lay in between. The length of the CDR3 is 14 residues. Germline CDR1 SEHNR, CDR2 FQNEAQ (reference sequence). The CDR3 protein is CASSPPAGTGELFF. The CDR3 nucleotides read TGTGCCAGCAGCCCCCCGGCCGGGACCGGGGAGCTGTTTTTT.

This clonotype was found many times. The J gene is TRBJ2-3, the V gene TRBV7-2; 8 bases are shared with TRBD2. With V trimmed by 5 bases and J by 1 base, 5 bases remained unmatched. CDR1 is SGHTA, CDR2 FQGNSA, per germline. CDR3 length: 15 amino acids. The CDR3 here is CASSTSGQGTDTQYF. In DNA form, the CDR3 reads TGTGCCAGCAGCACTAGCGGCCAGGGCACAGATACGCAGTATTTT.

This clonotype was picked up many times. CDR3 nucleotides: TGCAGTGCTCCAAGGTCGGCAGGGAGGAGCCTTCTTGACAATGAGCAGTTCTTC. Residues: CSAPRSAGRSLLDNEQFF. The chain employs TRBV20-1 and TRBJ2-1; possible D gene TRBD2, 6 bases. The CDR3 extends over 18 amino acids. The V end lost 5 bases, the J end lost 5 bases, and 28 bases lay between the germline ends. Germline CDR1 is DFQATT and CDR2 is SNEGSKA (reference sequence).

This clonotype has a handful of counts. The chain carries TRBV7-2 and TRBJ1-2; 8 bases map to TRBD1. Looked up from germline, CDR1 is SGHTA and CDR2 is FQGNSA. The CDR3 is made up of 14 amino acids. With 2 bases clipped from V and 5 bases from J, the junction kept 4 bases outside the gene matches. The CDR3 region is CASSLWTGTYGYTF. The CDR3 DNA reads as TGTGCCAGCAGCTTATGGACAGGGACTTATGGCTACACCTTC.

This clonotype appeared a few times. V usage is TRBV6-2 or TRBV6-3 and J usage is TRBJ1-2, with D possibly TRBD1 on 6 matching bases. The CDR3 consists of 13 residues. V was pared by 5 bases and J by 4 bases, with 11 bases between. CDR1 is MNHEY and CDR2 is SVGEGT in the germline V gene. This CDR3 reads CASSLQGTYGYTF. The CDR3 nucleotides read TGTGCCAGCAGTCTTCAGGGGACCTATGGCTACACCTTC.

The rearrangement uses TRBV27 and TRBJ2-1, with 11 bases lining up with TRBD2. With 6 bases clipped from V and 8 bases from J, the junction kept 9 bases outside the gene matches. The CDR3 has 15 residues. Germline CDR1 MNHEY, CDR2 SMNVEV (reference sequence). The CDR3 loop reads CASRQLAGDVDEQFF. CDR3 DNA: TGTGCCAGCAGACAACTAGCGGGAGACGTCGATGAGCAGTTCTTC.

This clonotype has more than one count but fewer than ten. Written as DNA, the CDR3 is TGCAGCGTTGAAGATCTTACGGCAGGGGGCGAAAAACTGTTTTTT. As protein: CSVEDLTAGGEKLFF. The rearrangement links TRBV29-1 to TRBJ1-4; 8 bases align to TRBD1. In germline, CDR1 is SQVTM, CDR2 ANQGSEA. This CDR3 has 15 amino acids. Trimming at V came to 0 bases and at J to 8 bases, leaving 8 bases not matched to a gene. Supplemented by reference TRBV29-1 and TRBJ1-4, the full variable domain reads SAVISQKPSRDICQRGTSLTIQCQVDSQVTMMFWYRQQPGQSLTLIATANQGSEATYESGFVIDKFPISRPNLTFSTLTVSNMSPEDSSIYLCSVEDLTAGGEKLFFGSGTQLSVL.

V gene TRBV6-5 combines with J gene TRBJ1-4; D is uncertain. The CDR3 consists of 14 residues. Trimming left V 7 bases short and J 7 bases short, with 16 bases between. In germline, CDR1 is MNHEY, CDR2 SVGAGI. The CDR3 loop is CASNQIGPGEKLFF. In DNA form, the CDR3 reads TGTGCCAGCAACCAAATTGGGCCGGGTGAAAAACTGTTTTTT.